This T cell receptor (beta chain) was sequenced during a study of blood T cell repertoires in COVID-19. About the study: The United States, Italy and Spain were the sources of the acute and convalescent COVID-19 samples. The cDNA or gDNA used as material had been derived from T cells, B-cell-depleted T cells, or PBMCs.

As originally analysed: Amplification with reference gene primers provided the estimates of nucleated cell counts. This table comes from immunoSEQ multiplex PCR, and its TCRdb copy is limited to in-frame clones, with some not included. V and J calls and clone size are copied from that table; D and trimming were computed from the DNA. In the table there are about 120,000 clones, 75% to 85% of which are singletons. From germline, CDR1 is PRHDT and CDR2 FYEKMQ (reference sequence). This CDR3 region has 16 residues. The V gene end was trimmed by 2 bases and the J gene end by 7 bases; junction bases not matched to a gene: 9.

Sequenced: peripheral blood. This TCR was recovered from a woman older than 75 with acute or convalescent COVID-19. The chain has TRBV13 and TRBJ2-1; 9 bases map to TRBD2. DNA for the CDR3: TGTGCCAGCAGCTTAACGCGCCGAGCGGGAGGTAATGAGCAGTTCTTC. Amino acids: CASSLTRRAGGNEQFF.